Detailed here is one TCR beta chain. The data originate from a study of blood T cells in healthy people across ages. For the second PCR, which ran for about 7 to 11 cycles, a sample-barcoded 5' primer and a J-beta primer mix were used. Each CDR3 protein gets one entry after TCRdb re-called the 5' RACE reads with MiXCR. Here the sample spans around 940,000 distinct CDR3 sequences, 51% being singletons. The sample taken for sequencing was blood. The receptor was isolated from a woman aged 60-75 years in good health.

DNA for the CDR3: TGTGCCAGCTCACCACAGCGGGTGGACAATGAGCAGTTCTTC. This translates into CASSPQRVDNEQFF. The rearrangement links TRBV18 to TRBJ2-1; possibly TRBD2 for D (6 bases). V lost 1 base and J lost 5, with 9 bases in between. The germline V gene encodes CDR1 KGHSH and CDR2 LQKENI. The CDR3 consists of 14 residues.